This T cell receptor beta chain emerged from a study of PD-L1 blockade in urothelial cancer. Study in general: Analyzed time points were 3 weeks (second dose) and 6 weeks after therapy began. Study results and caveats: Below-median pretreatment blood TCR clonality was a predictor of better survival.

Time point specified: pretreatment peripheral blood. There were between 1 and 8 samples from each patient, taken pretreatment and on-treatment. Comment on this clone: Its antigen is unknown.

There are 16 residues in the CDR3. Trimming removed 4 bases at V and 2 bases at J, with 15 bases between. Germline values: CDR1 MNHEY, CDR2 SMNVEV (reference sequence). In each PCR, synthetic TCR analog templates were spiked in. Assay used: immunoSEQ multiplex PCR; TCRdb lists only in-frame clones, some missing. Of fewer than 80,000 clones in the sample, around 81% were seen once. The sample consisted of PBMCs, taken around atezolizumab (anti-PD-L1) treatment. The rearrangement joins TRBV27 to TRBJ1-5, with D unresolved. The clonotype comes from a man between 65 and 85 years old with urothelial cancer. The DNA of the CDR3 is TGTGCCAGCAGTTCGACCTCATTGGGCGGCAATCAGCCCCAGCATTTT. This gives the protein CASSSTSLGGNQPQHF.